This entry features one T cell receptor beta chain sequence. The antigen is unknown. This table comes from immunoSEQ multiplex PCR, and its TCRdb copy is limited to in-frame clones, with some not included. This table has 130,000 to 150,000 clones, around 90% appearing once. Trimming removed 3 bases at V and 6 bases at J, with 9 bases between. Germline V gene sequence: CDR1 MGHDK, CDR2 SYGVNS. The CDR3 covers 13 residues. This sample is drawn from a study of cytomegalovirus exposure and HLA in healthy donors. For the study at large: The 500 to 750 first-cohort repertoires and the roughly 120 validation repertoires shared the same platform, a later analysis reported.

Study-wide points: According to a subsequent analysis, TCR clusters identified in the first cohort showed a tendency to co-occur across the 100 to 150 validation repertoires. Specific recognition of CMV antigens was confirmed in vitro for a few chains (all CMV-associated). Among TCR beta chains, those listed as cytomegalovirus-associated numbered 164.

The sequence was obtained from a man between 18 and 35 years old in good health and CMV-seropositive. The rearrangement uses TRBV25-1 and TRBJ1-5, with a weak D call TRBD1 (5 bases). Material for sequencing was PBMCs. CDR3 sequence (DNA): TGTGCCAGCAGTGAGGACAATAGTCAGCCCCAGCATTTT. Translating it yields CASSEDNSQPQHF.